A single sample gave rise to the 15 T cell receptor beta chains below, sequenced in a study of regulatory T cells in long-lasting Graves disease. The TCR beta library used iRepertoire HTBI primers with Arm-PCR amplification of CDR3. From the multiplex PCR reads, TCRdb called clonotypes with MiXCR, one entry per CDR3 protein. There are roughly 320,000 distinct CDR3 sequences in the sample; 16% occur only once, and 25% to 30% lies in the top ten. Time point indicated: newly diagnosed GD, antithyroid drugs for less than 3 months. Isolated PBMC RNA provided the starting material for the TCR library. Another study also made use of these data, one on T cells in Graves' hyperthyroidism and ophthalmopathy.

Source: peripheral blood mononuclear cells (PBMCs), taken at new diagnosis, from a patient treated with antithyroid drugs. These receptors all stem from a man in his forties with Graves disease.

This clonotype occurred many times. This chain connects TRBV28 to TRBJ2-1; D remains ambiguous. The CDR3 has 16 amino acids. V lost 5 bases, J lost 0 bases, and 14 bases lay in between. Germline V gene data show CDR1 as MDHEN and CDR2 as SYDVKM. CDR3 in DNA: TGTGCCAGCAGTCCCCCGGGCCCTAGCTCCTACAATGAGCAGTTCTTC. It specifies CASSPPGPSSYNEQFF.

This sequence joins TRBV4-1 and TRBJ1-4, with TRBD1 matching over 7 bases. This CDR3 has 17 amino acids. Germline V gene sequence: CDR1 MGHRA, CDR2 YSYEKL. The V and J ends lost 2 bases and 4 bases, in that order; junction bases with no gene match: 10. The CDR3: CASSQRSPGTDNEKLFF. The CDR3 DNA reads TGCGCCAGCAGCCAAAGATCACCGGGGACAGATAATGAAAAACTGTTTTTT.

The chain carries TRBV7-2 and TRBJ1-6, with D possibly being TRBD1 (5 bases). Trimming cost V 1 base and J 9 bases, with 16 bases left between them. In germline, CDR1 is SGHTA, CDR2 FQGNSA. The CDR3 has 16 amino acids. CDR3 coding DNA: TGTGCCAGCAGCTTAGTGGCCTCCGGGGGTGGTTCACCCCTCCACTTT. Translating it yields CASSLVASGGGSPLHF. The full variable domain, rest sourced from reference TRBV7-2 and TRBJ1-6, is GAGVSQSPSNKVTEKGKDVELRCDPISGHTALYWYRQSLGQGLEFLIYFQGNSAPDKSGLPSDRFSAERTGGSVSTLTIQRTQQEDSAVYLCASSLVASGGGSPLHFGNGTRLTVT.

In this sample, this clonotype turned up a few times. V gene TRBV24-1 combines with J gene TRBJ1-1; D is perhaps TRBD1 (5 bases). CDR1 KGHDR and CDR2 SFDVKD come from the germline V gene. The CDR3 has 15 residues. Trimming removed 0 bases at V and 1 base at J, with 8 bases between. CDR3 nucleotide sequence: TGTGCCACCAGTGATTTGCGGGACGGGAACACTGAAGCTTTCTTT. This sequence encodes CATSDLRDGNTEAFF.

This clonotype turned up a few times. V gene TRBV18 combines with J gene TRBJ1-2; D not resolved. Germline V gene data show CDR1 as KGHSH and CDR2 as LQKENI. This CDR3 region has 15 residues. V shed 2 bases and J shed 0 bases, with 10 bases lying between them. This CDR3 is CASSPLGPSNYGYTF. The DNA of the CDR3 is TGTGCCAGCTCACCATTAGGACCATCTAACTATGGCTACACCTTC. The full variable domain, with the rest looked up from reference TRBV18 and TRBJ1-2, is NAGVMQNPRHLVRRRGQEARLRCSPMKGHSHVYWYRQLPEEGLKFMVYLQKENIIDESGMPKERFSAEFPKEGPSILRIQQVVRGDSAAYFCASSPLGPSNYGYTFGSGTRLTVV.

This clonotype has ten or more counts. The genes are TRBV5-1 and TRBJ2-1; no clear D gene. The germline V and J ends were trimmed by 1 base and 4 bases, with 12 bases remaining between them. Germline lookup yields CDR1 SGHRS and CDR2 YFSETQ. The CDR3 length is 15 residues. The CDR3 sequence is CASSLSIQSYNEQFF. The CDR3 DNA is TGCGCCAGCAGCTTGTCGATACAATCTTACAATGAGCAGTTCTTC.

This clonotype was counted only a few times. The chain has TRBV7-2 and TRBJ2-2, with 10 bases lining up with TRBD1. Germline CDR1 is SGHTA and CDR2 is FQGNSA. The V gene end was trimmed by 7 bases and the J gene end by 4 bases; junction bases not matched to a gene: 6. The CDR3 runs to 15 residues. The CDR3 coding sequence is TGTGCCAGCACAATCTGGACAGGGGGCACCGGGGAGCTGTTTTTT. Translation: CASTIWTGGTGELFF.

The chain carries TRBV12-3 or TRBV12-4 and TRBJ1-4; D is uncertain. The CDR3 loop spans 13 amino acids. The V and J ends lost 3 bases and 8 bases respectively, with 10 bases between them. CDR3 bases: TGTGCCAGCAGTTTGGAGGGTTGGGAAAAACTGTTTTTT. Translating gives CASSLEGWEKLFF.

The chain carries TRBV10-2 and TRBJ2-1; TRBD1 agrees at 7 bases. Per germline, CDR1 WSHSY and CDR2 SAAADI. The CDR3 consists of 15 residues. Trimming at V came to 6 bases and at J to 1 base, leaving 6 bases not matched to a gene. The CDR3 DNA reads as TGCGCCAGCAGCTACGACAGGGTGTCCTACAATGAGCAGTTCTTC. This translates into CASSYDRVSYNEQFF.

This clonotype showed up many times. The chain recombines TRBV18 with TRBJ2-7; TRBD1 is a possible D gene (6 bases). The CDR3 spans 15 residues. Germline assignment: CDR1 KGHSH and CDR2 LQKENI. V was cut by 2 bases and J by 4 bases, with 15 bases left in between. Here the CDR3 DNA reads TGTGCCAGCTCACCAGAGCAGATTACAGGGTACGAGCAGTACTTC. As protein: CASSPEQITGYEQYF.

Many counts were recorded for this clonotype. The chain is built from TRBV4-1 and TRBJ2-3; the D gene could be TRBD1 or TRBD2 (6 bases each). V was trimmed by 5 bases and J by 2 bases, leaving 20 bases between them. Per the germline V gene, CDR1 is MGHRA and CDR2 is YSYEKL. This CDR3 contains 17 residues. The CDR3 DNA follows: TGCGCCAGCAGCGACGGAATTTGGGGGGCCTTCACAGATACGCAGTATTTT. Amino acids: CASSDGIWGAFTDTQYF.

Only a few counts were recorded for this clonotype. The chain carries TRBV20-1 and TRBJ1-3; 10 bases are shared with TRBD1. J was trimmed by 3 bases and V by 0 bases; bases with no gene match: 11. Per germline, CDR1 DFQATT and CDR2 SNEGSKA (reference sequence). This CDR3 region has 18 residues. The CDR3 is CSARDPPGQGEGGNTIYF. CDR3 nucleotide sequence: TGCAGTGCTAGAGACCCCCCCGGACAGGGGGAGGGTGGAAACACCATATATTTT.

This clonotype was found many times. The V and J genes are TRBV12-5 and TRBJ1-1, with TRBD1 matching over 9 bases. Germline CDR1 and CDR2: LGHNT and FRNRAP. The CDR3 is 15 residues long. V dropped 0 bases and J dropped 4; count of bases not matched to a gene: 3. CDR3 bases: TGTGCTAGTGGTTTGGTCGGGACAGGGATCACTGAAGCTTTCTTT. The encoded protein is CASGLVGTGITEAFF.

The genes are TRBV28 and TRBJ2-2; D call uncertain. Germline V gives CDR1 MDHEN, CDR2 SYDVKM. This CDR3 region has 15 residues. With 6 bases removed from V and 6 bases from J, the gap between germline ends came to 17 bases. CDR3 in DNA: TGTGCCAGCAGGCGCGCCATACCATCCCCCGGGGAGCTGTTTTTT. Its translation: CASRRAIPSPGELFF.

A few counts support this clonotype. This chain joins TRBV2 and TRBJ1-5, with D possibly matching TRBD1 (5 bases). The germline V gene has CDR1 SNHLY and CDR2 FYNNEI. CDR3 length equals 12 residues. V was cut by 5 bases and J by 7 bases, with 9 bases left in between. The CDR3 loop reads CASSRTLQPQHF. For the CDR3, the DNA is TGTGCCAGCAGTCGGACATTACAGCCCCAGCATTTT. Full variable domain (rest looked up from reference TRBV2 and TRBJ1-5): EPEVTQTPSHQVTQMGQEVILRCVPISNHLYFYWYRQILGQKVEFLVSFYNNEISEKSEIFDDQFSVERPDGSNFTLKIRSTKLEDSAMYFCASSRTLQPQHFGDGTRLSIL.